This T cell receptor beta chain was profiled in a study of shared clonotypes between healthy human individuals. Across the study: Contributing individuals were two females and three males aged 18 to 49.

About this clone: Its target is unknown.

The assay was immunoSEQ multiplex PCR, and TCRdb's table has in-frame clones only and misses some. This sample has roughly 320,000 clones, with roughly 91% found just once. Findings and limits, study-wide: A small donor pool kept down the genetic and exposure-history diversity that was represented. For sorted subsets, rarefaction showed incomplete sequencing despite large depth.

After removal of 5 bases from V and 0 bases from J, the junction contained 6 bases not matched to a gene. The CDR3 is made up of 15 amino acids. From germline, CDR1 is SGHTS and CDR2 YDEGEE. This receptor was taken from a man between 18 and 35 years old in good health. This chain connects TRBV5-8 to TRBJ1-1; 8 bases align to TRBD1. The sequenced material came from memory CD8+ T cells sorted from blood. The subset denotes: CD45RO+ cells pooled with CCR7-negative TemRA cells. CDR3 sequence: CASRNRGIMNTEAFF. In DNA, the CDR3 is TGTGCCAGCAGGAACAGGGGGATTATGAACACTGAAGCTTTCTTT.